The TCR beta chain described here comes from a study of blood T cell repertoires in COVID-19. Study-wide background: Sample material is recorded as cDNA or gDNA derived from T cells, B-cell-depleted T cells, or PBMCs.

Germline-derived CDR1 and CDR2 are SGHRS and YFSETQ. CDR3 length: 16 amino acids. With 4 bases clipped from V and 5 bases from J, the junction kept 9 bases outside the gene matches. Patients from Seattle were sampled longitudinally, starting during active infection. The repertoire was sequenced with immunoSEQ multiplex PCR; TCRdb's copy has only in-frame clones and lacks some. The sample holds approximately 270,000 clones, roughly 84% seen once. The chain is built from TRBV5-1 and TRBJ2-5; 12 nucleotides agree with TRBD1. The sequence derives from a person aged 65 to 79 with COVID-19, enrolled during active disease. The specimen sequenced was peripheral blood. The chain's CDR3 is CASSGAGTGGAETQYF. In DNA form, the CDR3 reads TGCGCCAGCAGCGGGGCCGGGACAGGGGGCGCGGAGACCCAGTACTTC.